A single T cell receptor beta chain is shown here with its context. Its target is unknown. This sample was included in a study of cytomegalovirus exposure and HLA in healthy donors. The study's findings and limits: What a later analysis reportedly showed was that an Asian-associated ancestry cluster had fewer N-insertions than the roughly 700-donor mean. Later, TCR association rates were found to vary by HLA locus, highest for DRB1 and lowest for HLA-C.

Between the trimmed V and J ends, which lost 5 bases and 11 bases, there was a span of 15 bases. Germline V CDR1 and CDR2: MNHEY, SVGAGI. CDR3 length equals 12 residues. Healthy donors of bone marrow made up the group. 60 Vbeta and 13 Jbeta primers were used in PCR. The protocol was immunoSEQ multiplex PCR, while the TCRdb copy is restricted to in-frame clones and leaves out a portion. The data show around 150,000 clones, with more than 75% seen just once and under 4% held by the top ten. The TCR comes from a human donor in good health. The sample comprised PBMCs. The chain combines TRBV6-5 with TRBJ1-1, with TRBD1 as a possible D gene (6 bases). For the CDR3, the DNA is TGTGCCAGCAGTCGAACAGGGACTACGGCTTTCTTT. Encoded protein: CASSRTGTTAFF.